This TCR beta chain came from a study of cytomegalovirus exposure and HLA in healthy donors. About this clone: The antigen is undetermined.

The CDR3 covers 15 residues. 13 Jbeta primers and 60 Vbeta primers were used for the PCR. Per the original data handling: Unique TCR beta chains numbered approximately 80 million in a later analysis, with about 11 million shared. The table came from immunoSEQ multiplex PCR; TCRdb's copy has only in-frame clones and leaves some out. The DNA was the basis for D and trimming; V, J and clone size are from that table. The sample table includes over 100,000 clones. General study results and limits: Clonal expansion, a later analysis showed, was greater in HLA-associated TCR beta chains than in equally common others.

V gene TRBV21-1 combines with J gene TRBJ1-2; TRBD1, the D gene given by the table, was not confirmed from the DNA. TRBV21-1 is labeled a pseudogene. The receptor was derived from a man between 18 and 35 years old in good health and CMV-seronegative. The sample was PBMCs. CDR3 protein: CASSRHRAPNYGYTF. CDR3 in DNA: TGTGCCAGCAGCAGACACAGGGCCCCTAACTATGGCTACACCTTC.